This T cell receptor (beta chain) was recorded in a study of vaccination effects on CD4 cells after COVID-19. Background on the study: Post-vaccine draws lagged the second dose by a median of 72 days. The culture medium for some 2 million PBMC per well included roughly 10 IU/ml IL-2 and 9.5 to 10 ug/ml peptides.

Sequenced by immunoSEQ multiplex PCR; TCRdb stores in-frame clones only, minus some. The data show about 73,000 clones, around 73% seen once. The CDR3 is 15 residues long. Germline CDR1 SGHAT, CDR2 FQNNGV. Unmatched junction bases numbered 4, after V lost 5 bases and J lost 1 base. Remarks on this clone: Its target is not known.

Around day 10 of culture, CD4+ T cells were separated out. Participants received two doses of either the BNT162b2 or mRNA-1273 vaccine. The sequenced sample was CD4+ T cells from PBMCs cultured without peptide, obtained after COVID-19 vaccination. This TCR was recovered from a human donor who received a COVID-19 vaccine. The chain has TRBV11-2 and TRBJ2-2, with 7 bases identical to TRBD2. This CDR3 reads CASSEGLLNTGELFF. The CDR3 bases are TGTGCCAGCAGCGAGGGACTACTGAACACCGGGGAGCTGTTTTTT.